The table lists the clone carrying this T cell receptor (beta chain) with a few counts. The data stem from a study of T-cell reconstitution after alpha-beta-depleted transplantation in children. Unique molecular identifiers were used to barcode this TCRbeta library. TCRdb fed the PCR reads into MiXCR, producing one record per CDR3 protein. The table lists 500,000 to 600,000 distinct CDR3 sequences, roughly 33% of them singletons. V lost 2 bases, J lost 6 bases, and 8 bases lay in between. CDR3 size: 13 residues. The sequence was obtained from a human donor who donated a stem cell graft to a child with aplastic anemia. Here the sequenced sample was PBMCs from the stem cell graft donor, taken from the stem cell graft. V usage is TRBV12-3 or TRBV12-4 and J usage is TRBJ2-1; D is uncertain. In DNA form, the CDR3 reads TGTGCCAGCAGTTTAAGTACTCGCAATGAGCAGTTCTTC. It translates to CASSLSTRNEQFF.